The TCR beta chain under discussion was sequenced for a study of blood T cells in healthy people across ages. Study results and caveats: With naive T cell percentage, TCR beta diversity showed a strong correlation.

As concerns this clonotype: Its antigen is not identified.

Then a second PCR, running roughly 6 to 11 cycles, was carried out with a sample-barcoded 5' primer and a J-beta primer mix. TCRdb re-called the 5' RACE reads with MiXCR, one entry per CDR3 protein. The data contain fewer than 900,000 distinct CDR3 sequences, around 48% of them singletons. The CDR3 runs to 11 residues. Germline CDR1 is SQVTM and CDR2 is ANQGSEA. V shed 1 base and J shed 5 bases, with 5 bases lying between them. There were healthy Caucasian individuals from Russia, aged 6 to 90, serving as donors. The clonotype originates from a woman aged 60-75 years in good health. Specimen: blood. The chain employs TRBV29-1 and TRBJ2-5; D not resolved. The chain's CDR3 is CSVEGWETQYF. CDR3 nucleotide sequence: TGCAGCGTTGAAGGGTGGGAGACCCAGTACTTC.